This T cell receptor beta chain was obtained from a study of CD8 T cells in ankylosing spondylitis. TCRdb reprocessed the 5' RACE reads with MiXCR, giving one entry per CDR3 protein. The sample consists of around 440,000 distinct CDR3 sequences, roughly 18% of them appearing once. Study results and limitations: A motif in TCR beta, a set of under ten highly homologous variants, appeared characteristic of ankylosing spondylitis blood.

This clonotype was observed a handful of times. No antigen is known for it. This CDR3 is built from 16 residues. In germline, CDR1 is SGHTA, CDR2 FQGNSA. The V gene lost 5 bases and the J gene lost 0 bases, with 14 bases spanning the gap. The rearrangement uses TRBV7-2 and TRBJ1-3, with unresolved D. The sequenced material came from blood, either unsorted or a sorted T cell fraction (not recorded which). The clonotype was recovered from a male donor with ankylosing spondylitis. CDR3 DNA: TGTGCCAGCAGCCCCCGGGCCCCGGGCTCTGGAAACACCATATATTTT. Translated, it gives CASSPRAPGSGNTIYF.